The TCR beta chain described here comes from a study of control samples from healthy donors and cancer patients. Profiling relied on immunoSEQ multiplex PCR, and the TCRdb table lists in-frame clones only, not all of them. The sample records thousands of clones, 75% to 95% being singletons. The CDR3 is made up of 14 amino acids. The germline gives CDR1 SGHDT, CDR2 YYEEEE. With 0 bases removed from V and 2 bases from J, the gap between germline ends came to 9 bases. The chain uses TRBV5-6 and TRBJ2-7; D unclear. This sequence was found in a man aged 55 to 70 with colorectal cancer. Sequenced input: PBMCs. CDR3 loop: CASSLGPGTYEQYF. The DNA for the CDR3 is TGTGCCAGCAGCTTGGGTCCTGGGACCTACGAGCAGTACTTC.